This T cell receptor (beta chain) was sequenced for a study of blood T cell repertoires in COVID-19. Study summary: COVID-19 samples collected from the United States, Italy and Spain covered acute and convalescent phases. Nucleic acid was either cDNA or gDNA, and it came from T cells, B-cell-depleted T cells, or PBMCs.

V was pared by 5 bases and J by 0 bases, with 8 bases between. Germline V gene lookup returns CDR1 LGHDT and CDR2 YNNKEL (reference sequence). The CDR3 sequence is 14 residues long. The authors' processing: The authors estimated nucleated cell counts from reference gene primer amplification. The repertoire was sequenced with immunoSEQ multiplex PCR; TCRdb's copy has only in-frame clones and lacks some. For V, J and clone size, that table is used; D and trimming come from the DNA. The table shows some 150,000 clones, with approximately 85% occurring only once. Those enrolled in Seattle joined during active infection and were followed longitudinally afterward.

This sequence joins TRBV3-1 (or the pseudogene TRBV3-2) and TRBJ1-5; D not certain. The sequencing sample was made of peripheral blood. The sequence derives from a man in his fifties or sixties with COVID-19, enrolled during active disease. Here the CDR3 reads CASSASDSNQPQHF. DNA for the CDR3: TGTGCCAGCAGCGCCAGCGATAGCAATCAGCCCCAGCATTTT.